This is a list of T cell receptor beta chains from one sample in a study of T cells after yellow fever vaccination. One entry per CDR3 protein results from TCRdb running MiXCR on the 5' RACE reads. The sample yields around 120,000 distinct CDR3 sequences, around 15% seen once. Sequenced material: CD8+ T cells sorted from PBMCs, taken 5 days after the yellow fever booster vaccination. All receptors derive from a man aged 18 to 35 who received the YFV17D yellow fever vaccine. Both conserved end residues are part of each CDR3. A D gene is named only where the DNA matches it firmly. Expanded clones get a size class; other rows say once, few or many, or leave the size out.

>TRBD1|TRBJ1-5|few|TRBV7-9
CASSLGTGPQPQHF
TGTGCCAGCAGCTTAGGGACAGGGCCGCAGCCCCAGCATTTT
>TRBD2|TRBJ2-3|.|TRBV7-9
CASSAIGLAGGITDTQYF
TGTGCCAGCAGCGCCATCGGACTAGCGGGGGGGATCACAGATACGCAGTATTTT
>TRBD1|TRBJ2-7|.|TRBV6-6
CASTLWDRGSSEQYF
TGTGCCAGCACTTTGTGGGACAGGGGCTCGAGCGAGCAGTACTTC
>TRBD1|TRBJ2-7|few|TRBV4-1
CASSPRTGGPYEQYF
TGCGCCAGCAGCCCCAGGACAGGGGGGCCCTACGAGCAGTACTTC
>.|TRBJ2-6|.|TRBV5-1
CASSFVLRGSGANVLTF
TGCGCCAGCAGCTTTGTTCTTAGGGGATCAGGGGCCAACGTCCTGACTTTC
>.|TRBJ2-7|few|TRBV9
CASSVDGLSVYEQYF
TGTGCCAGCAGCGTGGACGGCCTTTCAGTTTACGAGCAGTACTTC
>.|TRBJ1-2|.|TRBV6-6
CASSSKLTDRATYGYTF
TGTGCCAGCAGTTCCAAACTGACAGACCGCGCGACCTATGGCTACACCTTC
>.|TRBJ2-2|few|TRBV5-5
CASSFWAVRIRTGELFF
TGTGCCAGCAGCTTCTGGGCCGTCCGAATAAGGACCGGGGAGCTGTTTTTT
>.|TRBJ1-2|few|TRBV29-1
CSVGELGYGYTF
TGCAGCGTTGGGGAATTGGGCTATGGCTACACCTTC
>TRBD1|TRBJ1-5|.|TRBV5-5
CASSSRTGRNQPQHF
TGTGCCAGCAGCTCCCGGACAGGTCGGAATCAGCCCCAGCATTTT
>.|TRBJ2-1|few|TRBV4-1
CASSQDRGSNEQFF
TGCGCCAGCAGCCAAGATAGGGGGTCGAATGAGCAGTTCTTC
>.|TRBJ2-3|.|TRBV7-9
CASSSPFSNSDTQYF
TGTGCCAGCAGCTCCCCCTTCTCCAATTCAGATACGCAGTATTTT
>TRBD2|TRBJ2-1|.|TRBV6-2/TRBV6-3
CASSPRTSGFNEQFF
TGTGCCAGCAGCCCCCGGACTAGCGGATTCAATGAGCAGTTCTTC
>TRBD1|TRBJ1-1|.|TRBV7-3
CASRLGQGDEAFF
TGTGCCAGCAGACTGGGACAGGGCGATGAAGCTTTCTTT
>TRBD2|TRBJ2-3|.|TRBV27
CASSLLGLGRDTQYF
TGTGCCAGCAGTTTATTGGGACTAGGGAGAGATACGCAGTATTTT
>.|TRBJ2-3|.|TRBV12-3/TRBV12-4
CASSFGDFPLDTQYF
TGTGCCAGCAGTTTTGGGGACTTCCCCTTGGATACGCAGTATTTT
>.|TRBJ2-1|.|TRBV18
CASSPPSSSYNEQFF
TGTGCCAGCTCACCACCAAGTAGCTCCTACAATGAGCAGTTCTTC
>.|TRBJ2-7|.|TRBV7-8
CASSLYQGPSYEQYF
TGTGCCAGCAGCTTATATCAGGGGCCTTCGTACGAGCAGTACTTC
>TRBD2|TRBJ2-5|.|TRBV9
CASSDPLAGEETQYF
TGTGCCAGCAGCGACCCACTAGCGGGGGAAGAGACCCAGTACTTC
>TRBD1|TRBJ1-1|few|TRBV7-9
CASSPLTGGTEAFF
TGTGCCAGCAGCCCGCTGACAGGGGGCACTGAAGCTTTCTTT
>.|TRBJ1-3|few|TRBV4-2
CASSQDGIPSFSGNTIYF
TGTGCCAGCAGCCAAGATGGTATCCCGTCCTTCTCTGGAAACACCATATATTTT
>.|TRBJ1-5|few|TRBV12-3/TRBV12-4
CASTTGDQPQHF
TGTGCCAGCACCACGGGGGATCAGCCCCAGCATTTT
>.|TRBJ2-1|.|TRBV27
CASSLRTDGGGEQFF
TGTGCCAGCAGTTTAAGGACAGACGGGGGTGGTGAGCAGTTCTTC
>.|TRBJ1-1|.|TRBV5-1
CASSLGQNEAFF
TGCGCCAGCAGCTTGGGGCAGAATGAAGCTTTCTTT
>.|TRBJ1-4|.|TRBV13
CASTSGRGTEKLFF
TGTGCCAGCACCTCAGGGCGAGGTACTGAAAAACTGTTTTTT
>.|TRBJ1-1|few|TRBV7-2
CASSPEAFF
TGTGCCAGCTCCCCTGAAGCTTTCTTT
>TRBD1|TRBJ2-7|.|TRBV7-9
CASWRTGMEGEQYF
TGTGCCAGCTGGAGGACAGGGATGGAGGGCGAGCAGTACTTC
>.|TRBJ2-1|many|TRBV9
CASSPRTVDEQFF
TGTGCCAGCAGCCCCCGGACAGTAGATGAGCAGTTCTTC
>.|TRBJ2-6|few|TRBV28
CASSTYENSGANVLTF
TGTGCCAGCAGTACCTACGAAAACTCTGGGGCCAACGTCCTGACTTTC
>TRBD1|TRBJ1-4|few|TRBV29-1
CSARQGNNEKLFF
TGCAGCGCTAGACAGGGTAACAATGAAAAACTGTTTTTT
>.|TRBJ2-1|few|TRBV4-2
CASSQGPGAYNEQFF
TGTGCCAGCAGCCAAGGTCCAGGGGCCTACAATGAGCAGTTCTTC
>.|TRBJ1-2|.|TRBV12-3/TRBV12-4
CASSLIPQGLEGYGYTF
TGTGCCAGCAGTTTAATCCCGCAGGGGCTGGAGGGCTATGGCTACACCTTC
>TRBD1|TRBJ1-5|.|TRBV12-3/TRBV12-4
CASSSGTGPFWPQHF
TGTGCCAGCAGTTCGGGGACAGGGCCCTTTTGGCCCCAGCATTTT
>.|TRBJ2-2|.|TRBV11-2
CASSLDFFGLPSRTGELFF
TGTGCCAGCAGCTTAGATTTTTTTGGATTGCCTAGTCGCACCGGGGAGCTGTTTTTT
>.|TRBJ1-2|once|TRBV9
CASSVERTGLGRGYTF
TGTGCCAGCAGCGTAGAACGAACAGGGCTTGGGCGGGGCTACACCTTC
>.|TRBJ2-2|few|TRBV4-3
CASSQPQTGAVESGELFF
TGCGCCAGCAGCCAACCCCAGACCGGGGCAGTGGAATCCGGGGAGCTGTTTTTT
>.|TRBJ2-1|few|TRBV7-9
CASSLAEGNNEQFF
TGTGCCAGCAGCTTAGCGGAAGGGAACAATGAGCAGTTCTTC
>.|TRBJ2-2|.|TRBV5-1
CASTLAGSGELFF
TGCGCCAGCACCCTGGCCGGGTCCGGGGAGCTGTTTTTT
>.|TRBJ1-4|.|TRBV5-1
CASSLEGISNEKLFF
TGCGCCAGCAGCTTGGAGGGGATTAGTAATGAAAAACTGTTTTTT
>.|TRBJ2-7|.|TRBV27
CASSLGGVYEQYF
TGTGCCAGCAGTTTGGGCGGCGTCTACGAGCAGTACTTC
>.|TRBJ2-7|few|TRBV3-1
CASSQEPRYEQYF
TGTGCCAGCAGCCAAGAACCGCGCTACGAGCAGTACTTC